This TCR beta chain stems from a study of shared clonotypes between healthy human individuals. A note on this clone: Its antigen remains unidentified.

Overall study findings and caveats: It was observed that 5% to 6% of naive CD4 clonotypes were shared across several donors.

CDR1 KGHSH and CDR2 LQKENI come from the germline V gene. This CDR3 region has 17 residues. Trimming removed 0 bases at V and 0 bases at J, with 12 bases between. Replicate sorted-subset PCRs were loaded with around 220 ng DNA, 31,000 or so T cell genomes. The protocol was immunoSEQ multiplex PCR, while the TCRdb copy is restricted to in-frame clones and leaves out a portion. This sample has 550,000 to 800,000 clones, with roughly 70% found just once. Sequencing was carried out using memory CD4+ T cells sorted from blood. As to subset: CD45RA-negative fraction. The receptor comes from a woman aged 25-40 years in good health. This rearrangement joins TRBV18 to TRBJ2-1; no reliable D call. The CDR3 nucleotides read TGTGCCAGCTCACCACCGAGCGCCTACTCCTCCTACAATGAGCAGTTCTTC. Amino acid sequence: CASSPPSAYSSYNEQFF.